This T cell receptor beta chain was recovered during a study of cytomegalovirus exposure and HLA in healthy donors (dated by TCRdb to the late 2010s). With regard to the full study: An earlier analysis of 550 to 700 of the donors reported 250 to 300 Gb of sequence data and more than 90 million unique TCR beta sequences from roughly 180 million T cells. An early release that covered some 630 HLA-typed donors contained about 300 gigabases of sequencing data and approximately 85 million unique TCR sequences. Of the roughly 430 genotyped donors, about 80% fell in the genetic ancestry cluster associated with self-reported Caucasian donors. The study was designed to test whether signatures of past pathogen exposure could be identified by cataloging public T cell receptors. The study used immunosequencing to profile the T cell repertoires of about 670 subjects and linked those repertoires to cytomegalovirus serostatus. A separate validation cohort of over a hundred different subjects was used in addition to the 666-subject first cohort. The study combined high-throughput TCR immunosequencing, statistical association of individual TCRs with disease status, and machine learning to predict cytomegalovirus infection status. In a later analysis, previously published TCR beta repertoires from 550 to 700 donors were re-analyzed and high-resolution HLA genotyping was added so that TCR occurrence patterns could be studied. Rather than drawing on any new phenotypic data, the later analysis identified candidate immune exposures from TCR beta sequences and the way those sequences occurred across donors. In an earlier analysis of 500 to 650 of the donors, high-throughput TCR beta sequencing was used to judge whether each TCR beta V gene segment behaved as functional or pseudogenic. Alongside the repertoire data, information on donor age, sex, ethnicity and CMV serostatus was compiled. A later genetic analysis took genome-wide SNP genotypes for about three fifths of the 666 donors and used that subset as a discovery cohort. All discovery cohort repertoires had been generated on a single sequencing platform. HLA typing included class I and class II loci at four-digit resolution. The number of typed donors differed by locus: about 620-640 for A, B, C, DRB1 and DQB1; some 500 for DQA1; approximately 610 for DPA1; and around 450 for DPB1. About five DR-DQ haplotypes were treated as single units for association and clustering because of strong linkage in the cohort. Across some 400 genotyped donors of the cohort, an average of 235,054 unique TCR beta nucleotide sequences per donor were sequenced, and 15% to 20% of those sequences were non-productive.

Measured from the cysteine to the phenylalanine, the CDR3 is 15 residues long. Only the CDR3 part of the read is kept: 45 bases, read in frame from the first base. CDR1 and CDR2 (SGHRS, YFSETQ) derive from the germline V gene. In total, fewer than 750 healthy bone marrow donors made up the cohort. At the time of sampling, all cohort members were nominally healthy, though unrecorded immune exposures were likely present. The donor tested CMV seronegative and was one of the 352 seronegative cohort members. A peripheral blood sample was provided by each donor, and peripheral blood mononuclear cells were used for TCR beta sequencing. Genomic DNA was extracted from the blood cell samples with the Qiagen DNeasy Blood Extraction Kit. The method behind the library was the immunoSEQ multiplex PCR assay. The multiplex PCR relied on a mix of 60 forward primers for TCR Vbeta segments and 13 reverse primers for TCR Jbeta segments. The CDR3 region of rearranged TCR beta genes was amplified from genomic DNA by a multiplex PCR assay. On the Illumina HiSeq System, the amplified TCR beta libraries were sequenced as 87-base-pair reads. The authors' pipeline ran thus. In a later analysis, around 80 million unique TCR beta chains were counted across the roughly 670 repertoires, and roughly 10 million of these chains were shared by at least two donors. Raw reads were error-corrected and collapsed into unique sequences with a nearest-neighbor algorithm that merged closely related sequences to remove PCR and sequencing errors. V, D and J gene segments were assigned by aligning CDR3 sequences to IMGT reference sequences. For a sequence to be retained, a match of at least six nucleotides was required to both a V gene segment and a J gene segment. Rearrangements were classified as productive when the CDR3 lacked stop codons and remained in frame with V and J, and all other rearrangements were classified as non-productive. Following IMGT convention, CDR3 was defined as the stretch from the second conserved V-encoded cysteine to the conserved J-encoded phenylalanine. Sequences without an unambiguous match to a single V gene segment were excluded from the earlier analysis of about 600 of the donors. An earlier analysis of 587 of the donors called V segments functional above 56.7% productive rearrangements and segregating when the between-donor standard deviation exceeded 5%. A statistical classification framework was developed to diagnose cytomegalovirus status using the catalog of TCR beta chain sequences. V and J gene assignment, in a later analysis, came from comparing TCR nucleotide sequences with IMGT/GENE-DB human TR gene sequences. Using the TCRdist pipeline, a later analysis assigned CDR3 sequences along with most-parsimonious VDJ recombination scenarios. In a later analysis, every TCR beta chain was defined by the combination of its CDR3 amino acid sequence and its V-gene family, and reads without a unique V-gene family were dropped. As a way to deal with suspected cross-contamination and a sequencing artifact, a later analysis dropped nearly 600 nucleotide sequences that were highly shared and had low generation probability. For each public chain, a later analysis derived a clonal expansion index from normalized ranks of inferred template counts within each repertoire. In a later analysis, generation probabilities were computed with a VDJ recombination model fitted to out-of-frame rearrangements, and the resulting probabilities were checked against IGoR. In a later analysis, TCR-TCR, TCR-HLA and TCR-CMV co-occurrence was scored with hypergeometric tests, and a repertoire-size bias correction was applied to TCR pairs. A later analysis estimated false discovery rates by permuting HLA or CMV assignments 20 times. In a later analysis, co-occurring TCRs were grouped using DBSCAN, and TCRdist sequence similarity was added for clustering within HLA-allele-positive subsets. Co-occurrence clustering excluded repertoires with fewer than 30,000 or more than 120,000 public chains, plus five with anomalous nucleotide sharing. Imported from immuneACCESS, the table was reduced by TCRdb to in-frame sequences with V and J called. These copies leave out some clones; in studies compared against another copy, an unresolved V gene accounts for under half, and the cause of the remainder is not known. V and J calls and clone size come straight from that table; D and trimming were deduced from the DNA. This specimen's table enumerates 110,000 to 150,000 clones. In total, the top ten clones hold roughly 2.5% of the sample.

On this clone: Its antigen specificity is not known. The junction shows a germline mismatch at one end, possibly a read error.

Broad study findings and their caveats: According to a later analysis, most CMV-associated TCR beta chains appeared to be HLA-restricted, and the HLA associations seemed to be driven largely by CMV exposure. According to a later genetic analysis, donors in an Asian-associated ancestry cluster had fewer N-insertions in productive TCRs than the roughly 670-donor mean. A cluster of highly shared sequence variants was judged likely to be a technical artifact of the sequencing pipeline. This cohort had only TCR beta chains sequenced, and the lack of alpha or paired-chain data limited which features could be detected. Some IMGT-functional V segments, including TRBV6-2 and TRBV6-3, could not be distinguished by the 87-base-pair reads and were therefore excluded. In a later analysis, HLA-associated TCR beta chains showed more clonal expansion and lower generation probabilities than non-associated chains that were equally common. A further reported finding was that TCR beta sequences accurately predicted the HLA-A and HLA-B alleles for most subjects in the first cohort. Across donors, most TCR sequences were observed very rarely, whereas some public TCRs were present in many individuals. Linkage disequilibrium might explain the correlated functional status among segregating V segments, but an unknown experimental factor could not be excluded. The presence/absence analyses assumed that sequencing depth was roughly uniform across donors, and that assumption may not be true. According to a later analysis, parvovirus B19, influenza, CMV and Epstein-Barr virus appeared linked to several top co-occurrence clusters. In a later analysis, 15,000 to 20,000 TCR beta sequences were associated with specific HLA alleles at a false discovery rate of 0.05. In an earlier analysis of around 600 of the donors, most TCR beta V segments were observed in productive rearrangements about 90% or about 30% of the time, broadly matching IMGT annotations. A few of the identified cytomegalovirus-associated TCR beta chains were confirmed in vitro to be specific for cytomegalovirus antigens. In a later analysis, TCR association rates were found to vary across HLA loci, with the most associated TCRs seen for DRB1 alleles and the fewest for HLA-C alleles. The authors suggested that the approach could potentially be generalized to other disease states and immunological phenotypes. When HLA alleles, especially DR and DQ, strongly co-occurred, TCR associations were difficult to assign to individual alleles. In the study, some 160 TCR beta chains were listed as associated with cytomegalovirus. Because counts were too low, seventeen rarely observed V segments, including chromosome 9 orphons, were left out of the earlier analysis of roughly 600 of the donors. HLA typing was unavailable for some donors at each locus, so association tests used only the typed subset. CMV serostatus was the only immune exposure information available for the cohort. In a later genetic analysis, a missense DCLRE1C variant was associated with V-gene and J-gene trimming of TCR beta chains, and the association was replicated in an independent cohort. The classifier was reported to diagnose cytomegalovirus status with high specificity and sensitivity in both the original cohort and the validation cohort.

The sequenced sample consisted of PBMCs. This sequence originates from a man aged 40-55 years in good health and CMV-seronegative. The chain employs TRBV5-1 and TRBJ1-1; TRBD1 is perhaps the D gene, given 5 matching bases. The CDR3 amino acid sequence is: CASGLPSVGVTEAFF. The nucleotide sequence is TGCGCCAGCGGCTTGCCCTCCGTAGGGGTTACTGAAGCTTTCTTT.